This TCR beta chain comes out of a study of blood T cell repertoires in COVID-19. Clones were sequenced by immunoSEQ multiplex PCR, and TCRdb holds only the in-frame ones, with some missing. The sample lists some 530,000 clones, approximately 90% occurring once. Germline CDR1 SEHNR, CDR2 FQNEAQ (reference sequence). V lost 7 bases, J lost 1 base, and 5 bases stayed unmatched. The CDR3 runs 14 residues. Participants spanned ages 18 to 89 years and resided in about 25 US areas. The TCR originated in a woman aged 55-70 years who had recovered from COVID-19. Sequenced input: PBMCs or T cells enriched from blood (not recorded which). The V gene is TRBV7-9, the J gene TRBJ1-1, with 8 bases aligning to TRBD1. Here the CDR3 reads CASNKGTGNTEAFF. CDR3 DNA: TGTGCCAGCAACAAGGGGACAGGGAACACTGAAGCTTTCTTT.